The source of this T cell receptor (beta chain) is a study of blood T cell dynamics during melanoma immunotherapy. The overall study: Metastatic melanoma patients received first-line pembrolizumab or nivolumab plus ipilimumab.

As for this clone: Its cognate antigen is unknown.

Findings and limits, study-wide: The study could not tell melanoma-specific clones from general immune activation.

Indicated time point: week 3, after first cycle of checkpoint inhibitor. Prior systemic cancer therapy, immunosuppressant use and other active malignancies excluded patients. DNA loading was fixed at 350 to 450 ng for all bulk PBMC samples. Sequencing was performed with immunoSEQ multiplex PCR; in TCRdb, only in-frame clones are kept and a portion is missing. The table includes about 19,000 clones, 70% to 90% detected once. The ends lost 6 bases at V and 4 bases at J; junction bases unmatched: 11. The CDR3 totals 15 residues. Germline V gene data show CDR1 as SQVTM and CDR2 as ANQGSEA. Sequences were derived from blood, sampled from a patient treated with checkpoint blockade. This sequence originates from a human donor with melanoma. J is TRBJ2-2 and V is TRBV29-1; 7 nucleotides align to TRBD1. CDR3 residues: CSVSPGTVGTGELFF. The CDR3, as DNA: TGCAGCGTCTCCCCAGGGACAGTGGGCACCGGGGAGCTGTTTTTT.